A selection of T cell receptor beta chains follows, all from one sample in a study of T cell responses to AZD1222 COVID-19 vaccine. Sequencing used immunoSEQ multiplex PCR; TCRdb keeps in-frame clones, though not all of them. The repertoire has 170,000 or so clones, 88% of them found once; the top ten carry around 10%. The sample was peripheral blood, taken 28 days after the second AZD1222 dose. The receptors were gathered from an adult who received the AZD1222 COVID-19 vaccine. Both conserved end residues are part of each CDR3. The D gene is left open where the match is weak. Size values are once, few and many counts, or a class for expanded clones, and some rows have none.

d_call: TRBD2
j_call: TRBJ2-3
v_call: TRBV27
clone_size: -
cdr3_nt: TGTGCCAGCAGTTTAATAGCGGGGGGGCCTTTGGATACGCAGTATTTT
cdr3_aa: CASSLIAGGPLDTQYF

d_call: TRBD1
j_call: TRBJ1-1
v_call: TRBV18
clone_size: -
cdr3_nt: TGTGCCAGCTCACCGCGACAGGGGGCTACGAACACTGAAGCTTTCTTT
cdr3_aa: CASSPRQGATNTEAFF

d_call: TRBD1
j_call: TRBJ1-2
v_call: TRBV7-6
clone_size: -
cdr3_nt: TGTGCCAGCAGCTTAGAGACAGGGGGCGATGGCTACACCTTC
cdr3_aa: CASSLETGGDGYTF

d_call: -
j_call: TRBJ2-2
v_call: TRBV5-1
clone_size: -
cdr3_nt: TGCGCCAGCAGCGCGGGACCTAACACCGGGGAGCTGTTTTTT
cdr3_aa: CASSAGPNTGELFF

d_call: -
j_call: TRBJ1-1
v_call: TRBV6-1
clone_size: -
cdr3_nt: TGTGCCAGCAGTGAAAGGGCGGAAGAGCGGGTCCACACTGAAGCTTTCTTT
cdr3_aa: CASSERAEERVHTEAFF

d_call: TRBD2
j_call: TRBJ2-5
v_call: TRBV10-3
clone_size: -
cdr3_nt: TGTGCCATCAGTGAGTCGACTAGCGGGGGGGCCCGGGAGACCCAGTACTTC
cdr3_aa: CAISESTSGGARETQYF

d_call: -
j_call: TRBJ2-7
v_call: TRBV7-2
clone_size: -
cdr3_nt: TGTGCCAGCAGCTTACAAGTGGACCGGTCCTACGAGCAGTACTTC
cdr3_aa: CASSLQVDRSYEQYF

d_call: TRBD2
j_call: TRBJ2-3
v_call: TRBV4-2
clone_size: -
cdr3_nt: TGTGCCAGCAGCCAACGGGCTAGCGGGGGGGACTACACTACGCAGTATTTT
cdr3_aa: CASSQRASGGDYTTQYF

d_call: -
j_call: TRBJ1-1
v_call: TRBV5-1
clone_size: -
cdr3_nt: TGCGCCAGCAGCTTGAGGGCCAGCAGCACCCTGAACACTGAAGCTTTCTTT
cdr3_aa: CASSLRASSTLNTEAFF

d_call: TRBD1
j_call: TRBJ1-4
v_call: TRBV30
clone_size: -
cdr3_nt: TGTGCCTGGAGTCCCGGGACAGGGGGTCCAAAACTGTTTTTT
cdr3_aa: CAWSPGTGGPKLFF

d_call: TRBD2
j_call: TRBJ2-7
v_call: TRBV5-6
clone_size: -
cdr3_nt: TGTGCCAGCAGCCCGACCCCGGGAGGGCCAGCCTCCTACGAGCAGTACTTC
cdr3_aa: CASSPTPGGPASYEQYF

d_call: TRBD2
j_call: TRBJ2-3
v_call: TRBV4-1
clone_size: -
cdr3_nt: TGCGCCAGCAATAGCGGGGGGACAGATACGCAGTATTTT
cdr3_aa: CASNSGGTDTQYF

d_call: -
j_call: TRBJ1-1
v_call: TRBV6-5
clone_size: once
cdr3_nt: TGTGCCAGCACTCCCGATCGGGACACTGAAGCTTTCTTT
cdr3_aa: CASTPDRDTEAFF

d_call: -
j_call: TRBJ1-3
v_call: TRBV7-2
clone_size: -
cdr3_nt: TGTGCCAGCAGCTTAGGAGCACAGAACTCTGGAAACACCATATATTTT
cdr3_aa: CASSLGAQNSGNTIYF

d_call: -
j_call: TRBJ1-2
v_call: TRBV9
clone_size: -
cdr3_nt: TGTGCCAGCAGCGTAGCGACAGGCTATGGCTACACCTTC
cdr3_aa: CASSVATGYGYTF

d_call: TRBD1
j_call: TRBJ2-1
v_call: TRBV25-1
clone_size: -
cdr3_nt: TGTGCCAGCAGCCTCACCGGGACAGGGGGTAATGAGCAGTTCTTC
cdr3_aa: CASSLTGTGGNEQFF

d_call: -
j_call: TRBJ1-2
v_call: TRBV27
clone_size: -
cdr3_nt: TGTGCCAGCTCTCTGGACAGATTCTATGGCTACACCTTC
cdr3_aa: CASSLDRFYGYTF

d_call: -
j_call: TRBJ2-7
v_call: TRBV3-1/TRBV3-2
clone_size: -
cdr3_nt: TGTGCCAGCAGCCAAACGACAAGCAACTACGAGCAGTACTTC
cdr3_aa: CASSQTTSNYEQYF

d_call: -
j_call: TRBJ1-1
v_call: TRBV23-1
clone_size: once
cdr3_nt: TGCGCCAGCAGTCAATTTATTCGACGGATGAACACTGAAGCTTTCTTT
cdr3_aa: CASSQFIRRMNTEAFF

d_call: -
j_call: TRBJ2-5
v_call: TRBV5-1
clone_size: once
cdr3_nt: TGCGCCAGCAGCTCAGGACCGAGCCAAGAGACCCAGTACTTC
cdr3_aa: CASSSGPSQETQYF

d_call: -
j_call: TRBJ2-2
v_call: TRBV27
clone_size: -
cdr3_nt: TGTGCCAGCAAGTTCGGGGCTGGCGGGGAGCTGTTTTTT
cdr3_aa: CASKFGAGGELFF

d_call: -
j_call: TRBJ1-2
v_call: TRBV28
clone_size: -
cdr3_nt: TGTGCCAGCAGTTTTGGGACGGAAGGCTACACCTTC
cdr3_aa: CASSFGTEGYTF

d_call: -
j_call: TRBJ1-2
v_call: TRBV9
clone_size: few
cdr3_nt: TGTGCCAGCAGCCCCGGGCCCCGGCGGGGCTACACCTTC
cdr3_aa: CASSPGPRRGYTF

d_call: -
j_call: TRBJ1-4
v_call: TRBV18
clone_size: -
cdr3_nt: TGTGCCAGCTCACCCGACAGGTTTGTGGGGGCGGTTGAAAAACTGTTTTTT
cdr3_aa: CASSPDRFVGAVEKLFF

d_call: TRBD2
j_call: TRBJ2-7
v_call: TRBV2
clone_size: -
cdr3_nt: TGTGCCAGCAGTGTTCTAGCGGGCTCCTACGAGCAGTACTTC
cdr3_aa: CASSVLAGSYEQYF

d_call: -
j_call: TRBJ2-7
v_call: TRBV1
clone_size: -
cdr3_nt: TGCACCAGCAGCTTCATAGTCCTACAGGGGTACTACGAGCAGTACTTC
cdr3_aa: CTSSFIVLQGYYEQYF

d_call: -
j_call: TRBJ2-7
v_call: TRBV6-5
clone_size: few
cdr3_nt: TGTGCCAGCACCCTTTACGGGGGTGCCTACGAGCAGTACTTC
cdr3_aa: CASTLYGGAYEQYF

d_call: TRBD2
j_call: TRBJ2-3
v_call: TRBV6-1
clone_size: -
cdr3_nt: TGTGCCAGCAGTGAGACTAGCGGGGGGCGCACAGATACGCAGTATTTT
cdr3_aa: CASSETSGGRTDTQYF

d_call: TRBD2
j_call: TRBJ2-7
v_call: TRBV5-1
clone_size: -
cdr3_nt: TGCGCCAGCAGCTTGTCGGCACTAGCGGGGGGGCGGTCCTACGAGCAGTACTTC
cdr3_aa: CASSLSALAGGRSYEQYF

d_call: -
j_call: TRBJ1-3
v_call: TRBV2
clone_size: -
cdr3_nt: TGTGCCAGCAGCCGGGAACTGACCTTGGCTGGAAACACCATATATTTT
cdr3_aa: CASSRELTLAGNTIYF

d_call: -
j_call: TRBJ2-5
v_call: TRBV3-1/TRBV3-2
clone_size: -
cdr3_nt: TGTGCCAGCAGCCCTCTGACAGGTGGTGAAGAGACCCAGTACTTC
cdr3_aa: CASSPLTGGEETQYF

d_call: -
j_call: TRBJ2-7
v_call: TRBV5-1
clone_size: -
cdr3_nt: TGCGCCAGCAGCGGGTCATACGAGCAGTACTTC
cdr3_aa: CASSGSYEQYF

d_call: TRBD1
j_call: TRBJ2-5
v_call: TRBV6-5
clone_size: -
cdr3_nt: TGTGCCAGCAGTTACACGAGACAGGGTACGGGAGAGACCCAGTACTTC
cdr3_aa: CASSYTRQGTGETQYF

d_call: -
j_call: TRBJ2-2
v_call: TRBV27
clone_size: few
cdr3_nt: TGTGCCAGCAGTCCCCTAGTTCTTTTCGCGAACACCGGGGAGCTGTTTTTT
cdr3_aa: CASSPLVLFANTGELFF

d_call: -
j_call: TRBJ2-7
v_call: TRBV3-1/TRBV3-2
clone_size: -
cdr3_nt: TGTGCCAGCCAACCAGGACAGTCGATATCCTACGAGCAGTACTTC
cdr3_aa: CASQPGQSISYEQYF

d_call: -
j_call: TRBJ2-1
v_call: TRBV19
clone_size: -
cdr3_nt: TGTGCCAGTAGTATAGCCGATCCTCCTCGGGGCAATGAGCAGTTCTTC
cdr3_aa: CASSIADPPRGNEQFF

d_call: TRBD2
j_call: TRBJ2-1
v_call: TRBV7-2
clone_size: -
cdr3_nt: TGTGCCAGCAGCGTCAGCGGGGGGCATTACAATGAGCAGTTCTTC
cdr3_aa: CASSVSGGHYNEQFF

d_call: -
j_call: TRBJ2-2
v_call: TRBV6-5
clone_size: -
cdr3_nt: TGTGCCAGCAGTTACTCGCGTAACACCGGGGAGCTGTTTTTT
cdr3_aa: CASSYSRNTGELFF

d_call: TRBD2
j_call: TRBJ2-7
v_call: TRBV7-6
clone_size: -
cdr3_nt: TGTGCCAGCAGCTTAGGGACTAGTTGGGCCGAGCAGTACTTC
cdr3_aa: CASSLGTSWAEQYF

d_call: TRBD2
j_call: TRBJ2-7
v_call: TRBV29-1
clone_size: -
cdr3_nt: TGCAGCGTTGAGGACGGGACCAGCGGGGGGAACTCCTACGAGCAGTACTTC
cdr3_aa: CSVEDGTSGGNSYEQYF

d_call: -
j_call: TRBJ2-7
v_call: TRBV4-2
clone_size: -
cdr3_nt: TGTGCCAGCAGCCAAGAACCACGTTCCTACGAGCAGTACTTC
cdr3_aa: CASSQEPRSYEQYF

d_call: -
j_call: TRBJ2-3
v_call: TRBV3-1/TRBV3-2
clone_size: -
cdr3_nt: TGTGCCAGCAGCCCAAGGGCCCGAGGGCAAGATACGCAGTATTTT
cdr3_aa: CASSPRARGQDTQYF

d_call: -
j_call: TRBJ1-6
v_call: TRBV11-2
clone_size: -
cdr3_nt: TGTGCCAGCAGCCGTTTGGGGTATAATTCACCCCTCCACTTT
cdr3_aa: CASSRLGYNSPLHF

d_call: TRBD1
j_call: TRBJ2-1
v_call: TRBV6-2/TRBV6-3
clone_size: -
cdr3_nt: TGTGCCAGCAGCTGGGACAGGGGAAGGTCGGTAAGCTCCTACAATGAGCAGTTCTTC
cdr3_aa: CASSWDRGRSVSSYNEQFF

d_call: TRBD2
j_call: TRBJ2-3
v_call: TRBV6-2/TRBV6-3
clone_size: once
cdr3_nt: TGTGCCAGCAGTTACTTCGGGGGGGCGTCAGATACGCAGTATTTT
cdr3_aa: CASSYFGGASDTQYF

d_call: -
j_call: TRBJ1-2
v_call: TRBV7-2
clone_size: -
cdr3_nt: TGTGCCAGCAGCTTAGCGTACAGGGCCAGGGATGGCTACACCTTC
cdr3_aa: CASSLAYRARDGYTF

d_call: -
j_call: TRBJ1-3
v_call: TRBV18
clone_size: -
cdr3_nt: TGTGCCAGCTCACCACTTGGAGGGCGCTCTGGAAACACCATATATTTT
cdr3_aa: CASSPLGGRSGNTIYF

d_call: TRBD1
j_call: TRBJ2-7
v_call: TRBV6-5
clone_size: -
cdr3_nt: TGTGCCAGCATCTACGGACAGGGGAGCTCCTACGAGCAGTACTTC
cdr3_aa: CASIYGQGSSYEQYF

d_call: -
j_call: TRBJ1-2
v_call: TRBV30
clone_size: few
cdr3_nt: TGTGCCTGGAGGAAGGGGGGATTAGGGGGCTACACCTTC
cdr3_aa: CAWRKGGLGGYTF

d_call: -
j_call: TRBJ1-1
v_call: TRBV7-9
clone_size: -
cdr3_nt: TGTGCCAGCAGCTTACTTATCCCGCTGAACACTGAAGCTTTCTTT
cdr3_aa: CASSLLIPLNTEAFF

d_call: -
j_call: TRBJ1-2
v_call: TRBV20-1
clone_size: -
cdr3_nt: TGCAGTGCTAGTGTGGGTGGCTACACCTTC
cdr3_aa: CSASVGGYTF

d_call: TRBD1
j_call: TRBJ1-5
v_call: TRBV30
clone_size: -
cdr3_nt: TGTGCCTGGGACAGGGGTAATCAGCCCCAGCATTTT
cdr3_aa: CAWDRGNQPQHF